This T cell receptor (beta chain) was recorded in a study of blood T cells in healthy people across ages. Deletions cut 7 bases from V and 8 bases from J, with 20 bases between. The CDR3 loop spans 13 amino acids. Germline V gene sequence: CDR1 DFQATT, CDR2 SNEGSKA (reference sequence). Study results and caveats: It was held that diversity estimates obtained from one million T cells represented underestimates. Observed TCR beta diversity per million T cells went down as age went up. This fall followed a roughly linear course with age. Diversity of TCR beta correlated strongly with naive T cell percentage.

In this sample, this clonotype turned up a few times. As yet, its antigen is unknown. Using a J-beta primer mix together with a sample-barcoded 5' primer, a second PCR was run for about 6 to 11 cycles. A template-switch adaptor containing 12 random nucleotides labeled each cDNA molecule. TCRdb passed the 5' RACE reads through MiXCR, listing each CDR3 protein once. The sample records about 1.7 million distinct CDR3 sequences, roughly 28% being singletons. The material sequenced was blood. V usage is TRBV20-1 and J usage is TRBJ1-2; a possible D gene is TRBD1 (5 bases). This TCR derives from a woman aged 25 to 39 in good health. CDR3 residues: CSVPLRGAGGYTF. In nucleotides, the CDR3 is TGCAGTGTTCCACTACGCGGGGCGGGGGGCTACACCTTC.